A single sample gave rise to the 16 T cell receptor beta chains below, sequenced in a study of early T cells in non-severe SARS-CoV-2 infection. Each CDR3 protein gets one entry after TCRdb re-called the 5' RACE reads with MiXCR. There are 90,000 to 100,000 distinct CDR3 sequences in the sample; 13% occur only once, and approximately 2% lies in the top ten. The specimen sequenced was whole blood. The receptors shown here come from an adult who was a healthcare worker with PCR-confirmed SARS-CoV-2 infection or an uninfected control (not recorded which).

Turning to this clonotype: One end of the junction fails to match germline, which may point to a read error. The chain employs TRBV9 and TRBJ2-2, with 12 nucleotides matching TRBD1. The germline V gene has CDR1 SGDLS and CDR2 YYNGEE. The CDR3 has 17 residues. The CDR3 bases are TGTACCAGCAGCCCGGGACAGGGGGCGCCGGACACCGGGGAGCTGTTTTTT. The encoded protein is CTSSPGQGAPDTGELFF.

The rearrangement uses TRBV7-9 and TRBJ2-3; 7 bases match TRBD1. The CDR3 length is 15 residues. Germline trimming cut 3 bases from V and 6 bases from J; bases unmatched to any gene: 9. Germline V gene sequence: CDR1 SEHNR, CDR2 FQNEAQ (reference sequence). DNA of the CDR3: TGTGCCAGCAGCTTGTTGGGGACAGCCTACGATACGCAGTATTTT. Translated, it gives CASSLLGTAYDTQYF.

This clonotype was seen repeatedly, ten times or more. The chain combines TRBV6-5 with TRBJ2-2; D not resolved. V was clipped by 4 bases and J by 4 bases, with 7 bases between them. Germline CDR1 is MNHEY and CDR2 is SVGAGI. The CDR3 consists of 13 residues. CDR3 residues: CASSFWVTGELFF. CDR3 in DNA: TGTGCCAGCAGTTTTTGGGTCACCGGGGAGCTGTTTTTT.

This clonotype occurred many times. V gene TRBV20-1 combines with J gene TRBJ1-2; the D is unclear. The CDR3 spans 14 residues. Trimming shortened V by 4 bases and J by 3 bases, and 15 bases separated the two germline ends. Germline V gives CDR1 DFQATT, CDR2 SNEGSKA (reference sequence). The CDR3 spells CSAILPREDYGYTF. In DNA form, the CDR3 reads TGCAGTGCTATATTGCCCCGAGAAGACTATGGCTACACCTTC.

The chain joins TRBV7-2 to TRBJ1-4; D uncertain. Germline values: CDR1 SGHTA, CDR2 FQGNSA. The CDR3 length is 13 residues. V gave up 5 bases and J gave up 2 bases, with 6 bases separating them. CDR3 in DNA: TGTGCCAGCAGCCCCCCGACTAATGAAAAACTGTTTTTT. Translation: CASSPPTNEKLFF.

This clonotype was detected only a few times. The genes are TRBV5-1 and TRBJ1-1; D gene uncertain. Between the trimmed V and J ends, which lost 6 bases and 1 base, there was a span of 10 bases. Germline V gene lookup returns CDR1 SGHRS and CDR2 YFSETQ. This CDR3 contains 13 residues. In nucleotides, the CDR3 is TGCGCCAGCACCGCCCCACCGAACACTGAAGCTTTCTTT. This translates into CASTAPPNTEAFF.

The chain has TRBV29-1 and TRBJ2-1; D unresolved. Deletions cut 4 bases from V and 6 bases from J, with 7 bases between. CDR3 length: 11 residues. Looked up from germline, CDR1 is SQVTM and CDR2 is ANQGSEA. The CDR3 nucleotides are TGCAGCGTTGCGCCTAGCAATGAGCAGTTCTTC. Protein sequence: CSVAPSNEQFF.

This clonotype came up many times. The CDR3 nucleotides are TGCGCCAGCAGCCAACTCATAACAGGGGGCGGCTACACCTTC. This gives the protein CASSQLITGGGYTF. The gene calls are TRBV4-3 and TRBJ1-2; 9 bases are a match to TRBD1. The CDR3 totals 14 residues. Germline V CDR1 and CDR2: LGHNA, YSLEER. Trimming removed 2 bases from V and 8 bases from J; junction bases left unmatched: 6.

The V gene is TRBV4-1, the J gene TRBJ2-7; 8 nucleotides align to TRBD1. Trimming removed 5 bases from V and 5 bases from J; junction bases left unmatched: 8. Looked up from germline, CDR1 is MGHRA and CDR2 is YSYEKL. The CDR3 covers 14 residues. DNA for the CDR3: TGCGCCAGCAGCATCCGGGACAGGCGCGACGAGCAGTACTTC. Amino acid sequence: CASSIRDRRDEQYF.

The sample holds a few counts of this clonotype. The chain joins TRBV20-1 to TRBJ2-7; possibly TRBD1 or TRBD2 for D (6 bases each). CDR1 is DFQATT and CDR2 is SNEGSKA in the germline V gene (reference sequence). The ends were cut back, 6 bases at V and 2 bases at J, with 17 bases in the middle. CDR3 length: 14 amino acids. Written as DNA, the CDR3 is TGCAGTGCCACCGAGGGGGGCCGCCCCTACGAGCAGTACTTC. It encodes CSATEGGRPYEQYF.

This clonotype was recorded a few times. This rearrangement joins TRBV10-3 to TRBJ2-1, with 10 bases aligning to TRBD2. CDR1 and CDR2 from the germline V gene are ENHRY and SYGVKD. The CDR3 has 17 amino acids. With 0 bases clipped from V and 0 bases from J, the junction kept 2 bases outside the gene matches. The CDR3 DNA reads TGTGCCATCAGTGAGTCCCGGACTAGCGGCTCCTACAATGAGCAGTTCTTC. This sequence encodes CAISESRTSGSYNEQFF.

The V and J genes are TRBV4-1 and TRBJ2-7, with D tentatively TRBD1 or TRBD2 (6 bases each). This CDR3 is built from 15 residues. Germline values: CDR1 MGHRA, CDR2 YSYEKL. V lost 0 bases, J lost 2 bases, and 11 bases lay in between. CDR3 loop: CASSQDGGQPYEQYF. CDR3 in DNA: TGCGCCAGCAGCCAAGATGGGGGGCAGCCCTACGAGCAGTACTTC.

There are a few counts of this clonotype. The V and J genes are TRBV20-1 and TRBJ2-7, with D perhaps matching TRBD1 or TRBD2 (5 bases each). The CDR3 covers 17 residues. The V gene's germline CDR1 is DFQATT and CDR2 SNEGSKA (reference sequence). V was cut by 0 bases and J by 3 bases, with 21 bases left in between. This chain's CDR3 is CSARDRGPLASYYEQYF. CDR3 DNA sequence: TGCAGTGCTAGAGATAGGGGCCCTCTAGCTTCCTACTACGAGCAGTACTTC.

Ten or more counts support this clonotype. A read error may account for a junction end that differs from germline. The chain carries TRBV7-7 and TRBJ2-2; 8 bases match TRBD1. Germline lookup yields CDR1 SSHAT and CDR2 FNYEAQ (reference sequence). The CDR3 runs 16 residues. The CDR3 loop reads CASSHPTGDHSGELFF. Written as DNA, the CDR3 is TGTGCTAGCAGCCACCCGACAGGGGATCATTCCGGGGAGCTGTTTTTT.

The rearrangement links TRBV7-2 to TRBJ2-2; 8 bases are shared with TRBD2. Germline V gives CDR1 SGHTA, CDR2 FQGNSA. The junction had 2 bases not matched to a gene; V was cut back by 3 bases and J by 8 bases. This CDR3 comprises 13 residues. In nucleotides, the CDR3 is TGTGCCAGCAGCTTCGTAGCGGGGGGGGAGCTGTTTTTT. This translates into CASSFVAGGELFF.

This clonotype has more than one count but fewer than ten. The rearrangement joins TRBV28 to TRBJ2-7; D call uncertain. Trimming shortened V by 5 bases and J by 3 bases, and 14 bases separated the two germline ends. The CDR3 totals 14 residues. Per the germline V gene, CDR1 is MDHEN and CDR2 is SYDVKM. The CDR3 region has the DNA TGTGCCAGCAGTAGTTCAGAGCTCTACTACGAGCAGTACTTC. It codes for CASSSSELYYEQYF.